These T cell receptor beta chains were read from a single sample in a study of cytomegalovirus exposure and HLA in healthy donors. Profiling relied on immunoSEQ multiplex PCR, and the TCRdb table lists in-frame clones only, not all of them. The sample consists of under 200,000 clones, roughly 75% of them appearing once. Sequencing was performed on PBMCs. The source of these receptors is a female donor in good health and CMV-seronegative. The CDR3 runs from the conserved cysteine through the conserved F or W. The D gene is left open where the match is weak. A row's size may be missing; if present it is once, few, many or a size class.

j_gene | v_gene | abundance | d_gene | CDR3aa | CDR3nt
TRBJ1-3 | TRBV27 | - | - | CASSTLTGSGNTIYF | TGTGCCAGCAGTACATTAACAGGGTCTGGAAACACCATATATTTT
TRBJ2-3 | TRBV4-1 | - | TRBD2 | CASSQDALAGGITDTQYF | TGCGCCAGCAGCCAAGATGCTCTAGCGGGGGGAATCACAGATACGCAGTATTTT
TRBJ2-5 | TRBV4-3 | few | TRBD2 | CASSQDSVAGGLETQYF | TGCGCCAGCAGCCAAGATTCGGTAGCGGGGGGGCTAGAGACCCAGTACTTC
TRBJ2-7 | TRBV7-2 | - | TRBD2 | CASSPSGYEQYF | TGTGCCAGCAGCCCTAGCGGCTACGAGCAGTACTTC
TRBJ2-1 | TRBV25-1 | - | TRBD1 | CASSERQGYNEQFF | TGTGCCAGCAGTGAACGACAGGGATACAATGAGCAGTTCTTC
TRBJ1-2 | TRBV6-6 | - | - | CASSSLVRGGTF | TGTGCCAGCAGTTCCCTCGTGAGGGGGGGAACCTTC
TRBJ2-1 | TRBV19 | - | - | CASKTPTGLNEQFF | TGTGCCTCGAAGACTCCCACCGGGTTGAATGAGCAGTTCTTC
TRBJ2-5 | TRBV2 | - | TRBD2 | CASSLGLAGVGETQYF | TGTGCCAGCAGCCTTGGACTAGCGGGGGTGGGAGAGACCCAGTACTTC
TRBJ2-5 | TRBV7-9 | many | - | CASSLTGLGETQYF | TGTGCCAGCAGCTTAACGGGGTTGGGGGAGACCCAGTACTTC
TRBJ2-3 | TRBV28 | - | - | CASSFRQTTDTQYF | TGTGCCAGCAGTTTTAGACAAACCACAGATACGCAGTATTTT
TRBJ2-2 | TRBV7-2 | - | TRBD2 | CASATPGGPNTGELFF | TGTGCCAGCGCCACCCCGGGAGGCCCGAACACCGGGGAGCTGTTTTTT
TRBJ2-7 | TRBV18 | - | TRBD2 | CASSRDSGTSYEQYF | TGTGCCAGCTCACGGGATAGCGGGACCTCCTACGAGCAGTACTTC
TRBJ1-1 | TRBV4-2 | once | TRBD1 | CASSPGAGGPGYTEAFF | TGTGCCAGCAGCCCGGGGGCAGGGGGCCCCGGCTACACTGAAGCTTTCTTT
TRBJ1-5 | TRBV27 | - | - | CASRWGRGSNQPQHF | TGTGCCAGCAGGTGGGGTAGGGGGAGCAATCAGCCCCAGCATTTT
TRBJ2-4 | TRBV6-5 | - | TRBD2 | CASSIAGAAKNSQYF | TGTGCCAGCAGTATAGCGGGGGCAGCCAAAAACAGTCAGTACTTC
TRBJ1-4 | TRBV11-3 | - | TRBD1 | CASSSHGQGTNEKLFF | TGTGCCAGCAGCTCCCATGGACAGGGAACTAATGAAAAACTGTTTTTT
TRBJ1-2 | TRBV7-9 | - | - | CAGGANYGYTF | TGTGCCGGGGGGGCTAACTATGGCTACACCTTC
TRBJ1-1 | TRBV2 | - | - | CASRGGNTEAFF | TGTGCCAGCCGAGGGGGGAACACTGAAGCTTTCTTT
TRBJ2-1 | TRBV13 | - | TRBD2 | CASSRSGLAGDNEQFF | TGTGCCAGCAGCAGGTCGGGACTAGCGGGGGACAATGAGCAGTTCTTC
TRBJ2-7 | TRBV5-4 | once | TRBD1 | CASSTTRGSSSYEQYF | TGTGCCAGCAGCACAACCAGGGGGTCCAGCTCCTACGAGCAGTACTTC
TRBJ1-1 | TRBV2 | - | TRBD1 | CASSPDRGSTEAFF | TGTGCCAGCAGTCCCGACAGGGGGAGCACTGAAGCTTTCTTT
TRBJ2-3 | TRBV30 | - | TRBD2 | CAWGTGGGTDTQYF | TGTGCCTGGGGGACTGGGGGGGGAACAGATACGCAGTATTTT
TRBJ2-3 | TRBV28 | - | TRBD2 | CASSPLAGRFSDTQYF | TGTGCCAGCAGCCCACTAGCGGGGAGGTTCTCAGATACGCAGTATTTT
TRBJ2-4 | TRBV4-3 | - | TRBD2 | CASSQRRPGLAGGPVKNIQYF | TGCGCCAGCAGCCAAAGAAGACCGGGACTAGCGGGGGGGCCTGTCAAAAACATTCAGTACTTC
TRBJ1-2 | TRBV9 | - | TRBD1 | CASSLDRGGYTF | TGTGCCAGCAGCCTGGACAGGGGAGGCTACACCTTC
TRBJ2-3 | TRBV6-1 | - | - | CASQPTSRLTDTQYF | TGTGCCAGCCAGCCAACTAGCCGTCTCACAGATACGCAGTATTTT
TRBJ2-3 | TRBV9 | few | TRBD2 | CASSVYGSSGRRGTDTQYF | TGTGCCAGCAGCGTATATGGGTCTAGCGGGAGGAGGGGCACAGATACGCAGTATTTT
TRBJ2-7 | TRBV9 | few | TRBD1 | CASSVPKGQPHSYEQYF | TGTGCCAGCAGCGTACCCAAGGGACAGCCGCATTCCTACGAGCAGTACTTC
TRBJ1-6 | TRBV19 | - | - | CASTDVPGSPLHF | TGTGCCAGTACAGACGTCCCGGGTTCACCCCTCCACTTT
TRBJ1-6 | TRBV25-1 | - | - | CASSESGGLNSPLHF | TGTGCCAGCAGTGAATCGGGGGGACTCAATTCACCCCTCCACTTT
TRBJ2-7 | TRBV29-1 | - | - | CSVSWTVVSPYEQYF | TGCAGCGTTAGCTGGACAGTTGTGAGTCCCTACGAGCAGTACTTC
TRBJ1-1 | TRBV2 | - | - | CASSAQAANTEAFF | TGTGCCAGCAGTGCCCAGGCAGCAAACACTGAAGCTTTCTTT
TRBJ2-7 | TRBV6-1 | few | - | CASSVDSDYEQYF | TGTGCCAGCAGCGTCGATAGCGACTACGAGCAGTACTTC
TRBJ1-6 | TRBV7-8 | - | TRBD1 | CASSLAQGVNSPLHF | TGTGCCAGCAGCTTAGCGCAGGGGGTCAATTCACCCCTCCACTTT
TRBJ1-2 | TRBV5-1 | - | - | CASSLITGMDGYTF | TGCGCCAGCAGCCTGATTACAGGGATGGATGGCTACACCTTC
TRBJ1-2 | TRBV28 | - | - | CASRQNYGYTF | TGTGCCAGCAGACAGAACTATGGCTACACCTTC
TRBJ2-3 | TRBV5-1 | few | TRBD2 | CASSPRVGGAGGDTQYF | TGCGCCAGCAGCCCCCGGGTCGGGGGGGCCGGGGGAGATACGCAGTATTTT
TRBJ2-5 | TRBV7-7 | - | TRBD2 | CASSRGLAGAETQYF | TGTGCTAGCAGCCGGGGACTAGCGGGAGCAGAGACCCAGTACTTC
TRBJ2-7 | TRBV29-1 | - | TRBD2 | CSVELGLAGDNDEQYF | TGCAGCGTTGAGTTGGGGCTAGCGGGAGATAACGACGAGCAGTACTTC
TRBJ1-2 | TRBV27 | - | TRBD1 | CASSLPGTGPAGYTF | TGTGCCAGCAGTTTGCCCGGGACAGGGCCGGCGGGCTACACCTTC
TRBJ1-4 | TRBV7-9 | - | - | CASSLVRGYDEKLFF | TGTGCCAGCAGCTTAGTTCGGGGTTATGATGAAAAACTGTTTTTT
TRBJ2-6 | TRBV4-1 | - | - | CASSQWSAGANVLTF | TGCGCCAGCAGCCAGTGGAGTGCTGGGGCCAACGTCCTGACTTTC
TRBJ1-5 | TRBV29-1 | few | - | CSVRTGNQPQHF | TGCAGCGTTAGGACGGGGAATCAGCCCCAGCATTTT
TRBJ2-7 | TRBV15 | few | - | CATSSLPPSYEQYF | TGTGCCACCAGTTCCCTCCCCCCCTCCTACGAGCAGTACTTC
TRBJ2-2 | TRBV5-1 | - | - | CASSLARGSNTGELFF | TGCGCCAGCAGCTTGGCCCGGGGATCGAACACCGGGGAGCTGTTTTTT
TRBJ2-7 | TRBV11-2 | - | TRBD2 | CASSFGYRGTSGESYEQYF | TGTGCCAGCAGTTTTGGCTACCGTGGGACTAGCGGGGAATCATACGAGCAGTACTTC
TRBJ1-2 | TRBV4-1 | - | TRBD1 | CASSQEDRGKYGYTF | TGCGCCAGCAGCCAAGAAGACAGGGGAAAATATGGCTACACCTTC
TRBJ2-7 | TRBV15 | - | TRBD1 | CATSRMGQGASYEQYF | TGTGCCACCAGCAGAATGGGACAGGGGGCGAGCTACGAGCAGTACTTC
TRBJ2-4 | TRBV6-1 | - | - | CASQTAAKNIQYF | TGTGCCAGTCAGACAGCAGCCAAAAACATTCAGTACTTC
TRBJ2-1 | TRBV5-3 | few | TRBD2 | CARSFFLAGDYNEQFF | TGTGCCAGAAGCTTCTTTTTAGCGGGAGACTACAATGAGCAGTTCTTC
TRBJ1-5 | TRBV4-2 | - | - | CASSQVAGRYGGNQPQHF | TGTGCCAGCAGCCAAGTAGCAGGGAGGTATGGGGGCAATCAGCCCCAGCATTTT
TRBJ2-5 | TRBV14 | - | - | CASSQSGTQYF | TGTGCCAGCAGCCAATCCGGGACCCAGTACTTC
TRBJ2-5 | TRBV19 | - | TRBD2 | CASSREGGRRETQYF | TGTGCCAGTAGTAGGGAGGGAGGACGGAGAGAGACCCAGTACTTC
TRBJ1-5 | TRBV6-5 | - | TRBD1 | CASSLRGNNQPQHF | TGTGCCAGCAGCCTCAGGGGGAACAATCAGCCCCAGCATTTT
TRBJ2-2 | TRBV6-5 | - | - | CASGGGGGTGELFF | TGTGCCAGCGGCGGGGGCGGTGGCACCGGGGAGCTGTTTTTT